This T cell receptor (beta chain) was profiled in a study of T cells in Graves' hyperthyroidism and ophthalmopathy. Trimming removed 10 bases from V and 1 base from J, with 21 bases in between. CDR3 length: 16 residues. The source material, RNA transcripts, was used to amplify TCR beta CDR3 regions. First-round RT-PCR of the TCR CDR3 relied on the HTBI primer set. TCRdb used MiXCR to reprocess the multiplex PCR reads, holding one entry per CDR3 protein. The table records approximately 710,000 distinct CDR3 sequences, 15% to 20% of them present only once. The study enrolled patients aged 18 to 65 with newly diagnosed hyperthyroidism of under 2 months' duration.

The sample was blood. This clonotype originated in a man aged 45-60 years with Graves' hyperthyroidism. V gene TRBV12-3 or TRBV12-4 combines with J gene TRBJ2-3; the D gene is possibly TRBD1 (5 bases). DNA for the CDR3: TGTGCCACCAATCTCCTTCAGGGTGGCCGCACAGATACGCAGTATTTT. This sequence encodes CATNLLQGGRTDTQYF.